Listed below are T cell receptor beta chains from one sample, sequenced in a study of T cell responses to AZD1222 COVID-19 vaccine. Sequencing was performed with immunoSEQ multiplex PCR; in TCRdb, only in-frame clones are kept and a portion is missing. The sample comprises approximately 120,000 clones, 70% to 90% of which are singletons, and about 9.5% rests with the top ten. The starting material was peripheral blood, obtained 28 days after the second AZD1222 dose. Every receptor here comes from an adult who received the AZD1222 COVID-19 vaccine. The CDR3 runs from the conserved cysteine through the conserved F or W. Fields, in order: clone size, J gene, V gene, D gene, CDR3 protein, CDR3 DNA. D genes are given only for firm matches. Where a row states a size, it is once, few, many or the class of an expanded clone; other rows omit it.

NA,TRBJ1-1,TRBV18,TRBD1,CASSPPRGRRTEAFF,TGTGCCAGCTCCCCACCTAGGGGGCGCCGGACTGAAGCTTTCTTT
NA,TRBJ2-3,TRBV4-3,NA,CASSQDPGHTDTQYF,TGCGCCAGCAGCCAAGATCCCGGGCATACAGATACGCAGTATTTT
NA,TRBJ1-6,TRBV11-2,NA,CASSGDGRSSYNSPLHF,TGTGCCAGCAGCGGAGACGGGAGGAGCTCCTATAATTCACCCCTCCACTTT
NA,TRBJ1-4,TRBV14,TRBD1,CASSRRGSATGVKEKLFF,TGTGCCAGCAGCCGTCGAGGAAGTGCGACAGGGGTAAAGGAAAAACTGTTTTTT
once,TRBJ1-4,TRBV13,TRBD1,CASSLRDRSLNEKLFF,TGTGCCAGCAGCTTAAGGGACAGGAGTTTGAATGAAAAACTGTTTTTT
NA,TRBJ1-2,TRBV6-5,NA,CASSYSTGFRGYTF,TGTGCCAGCAGTTACTCCACAGGGTTTAGAGGCTACACCTTC
few,TRBJ2-5,TRBV7-3,NA,CASSLRALGPQETQYF,TGTGCCAGCAGCCTGCGTGCCCTCGGACCACAAGAGACCCAGTACTTC
once,TRBJ1-3,TRBV4-3,NA,CASSQILGGLGNTIYF,TGCGCCAGCAGCCAAATCCTTGGGGGCCTCGGAAACACCATATATTTT
NA,TRBJ2-3,TRBV19,NA,CASSRVVQADTQYF,TGTGCCAGTAGTCGTGTGGTTCAGGCGGATACGCAGTATTTT
NA,TRBJ1-1,TRBV11-2,NA,CASSLAGGALTEAFF,TGTGCCAGCAGCTTAGCCGGGGGAGCACTCACTGAAGCTTTCTTT
NA,TRBJ1-1,TRBV6-2/TRBV6-3,TRBD1,CASSYGTGGFTEAFF,TGTGCCAGCAGTTATGGGACAGGGGGCTTCACTGAAGCTTTCTTT
NA,TRBJ2-1,TRBV15,NA,CATSRSMGLSNNEQFF,TGTGCCACCAGCAGATCCATGGGACTCTCTAACAATGAGCAGTTCTTC
NA,TRBJ1-1,TRBV2,NA,CASSSIKDTEAFF,TGTGCCAGCTCTAGTATTAAGGACACTGAAGCTTTCTTT
NA,TRBJ2-2,TRBV9,TRBD2,CASSSRASGRVNTGELFF,TGTGCCAGCAGCTCCAGGGCTAGCGGGAGGGTCAACACCGGGGAGCTGTTTTTT
once,TRBJ2-5,TRBV12-5,NA,CASGLTLYQETQYF,TGTGCTAGTGGTTTAACATTGTACCAAGAGACCCAGTACTTC
NA,TRBJ1-1,TRBV2,NA,CASSEFGGRNTEAFF,TGTGCCAGCAGTGAATTTGGGGGGCGGAACACTGAAGCTTTCTTT
NA,TRBJ2-5,TRBV7-2,NA,CASSLGVDQETQYF,TGTGCCAGCAGCTTAGGGGTGGACCAAGAGACCCAGTACTTC
once,TRBJ1-1,TRBV18,NA,CASSLSRDLNTEAFF,TGTGCCAGCTCACTCTCCCGGGACTTGAACACTGAAGCTTTCTTT
NA,TRBJ1-2,TRBV30,NA,CALENFYGYTF,TGTGCCTTGGAGAACTTCTATGGCTACACCTTC
NA,TRBJ1-1,TRBV10-1,NA,CASSGGRWKGDTEAFF,TGCGCCAGCAGTGGAGGTCGCTGGAAGGGGGACACTGAAGCTTTCTTT
NA,TRBJ1-1,TRBV7-9,NA,CASSTAGTKAFF,TGTGCCAGCAGCACCGCCGGGACCAAAGCTTTCTTT
NA,TRBJ1-6,TRBV5-1,NA,CASSPKSGFGSPSSYNSPLHF,TGCGCCAGCAGCCCTAAAAGCGGATTTGGAAGTCCGAGCTCCTATAATTCACCCCTCCACTTT
once,TRBJ2-7,TRBV7-2,TRBD2,CASSIAGQPYEQYF,TGTGCCAGCAGCATAGCGGGGCAACCCTACGAGCAGTACTTC
NA,TRBJ1-4,TRBV11-2,NA,CASSFTGSLGEKLFF,TGTGCCAGCAGTTTTACGGGCTCTCTGGGCGAAAAACTGTTTTTT
NA,TRBJ1-2,TRBV18,NA,CASSPAGAPYGYTF,TGTGCCAGCTCACCTGCAGGGGCTCCCTATGGCTACACCTTC
NA,TRBJ2-7,TRBV28,TRBD1,CASSSGGGGAYEQYF,TGTGCCAGCAGTTCAGGGGGCGGAGGAGCCTACGAGCAGTACTTC
NA,TRBJ2-1,TRBV7-9,NA,CASTKGGPTSYNEQFF,TGTGCCAGCACCAAAGGGGGGCCAACCTCCTACAATGAGCAGTTCTTC
NA,TRBJ1-6,TRBV30,TRBD1,CAWSPPGQFRRSPLHF,TGTGCCTGGAGTCCTCCGGGACAGTTTCGGCGTTCACCCCTCCACTTT
NA,TRBJ1-5,TRBV10-3,TRBD1,CAISLDRVNQPQHF,TGTGCCATCAGCCTAGACAGGGTTAATCAGCCCCAGCATTTT
NA,TRBJ1-1,TRBV6-5,NA,CASSWAFDTEAFF,TGTGCCAGCAGTTGGGCCTTCGACACTGAAGCTTTCTTT
NA,TRBJ1-2,TRBV3-1/TRBV3-2,NA,CASSQETVYGYTF,TGTGCCAGCAGCCAAGAGACAGTCTATGGCTACACCTTC
NA,TRBJ2-7,TRBV27,NA,CASANLGYEQYF,TGTGCCAGCGCCAACTTAGGATACGAGCAGTACTTC
once,TRBJ1-6,TRBV12-5,TRBD1,CASGLGQGFNSPLHF,TGTGCTAGTGGTTTGGGACAGGGTTTTAATTCACCCCTCCACTTT
NA,TRBJ2-3,TRBV29-1,TRBD2,CSVGPSGRGEDTQYF,TGCAGCGTTGGTCCTAGCGGGAGAGGGGAAGATACGCAGTATTTT
NA,TRBJ1-3,TRBV28,NA,CASSSPATGNTIYF,TGTGCCAGCAGTTCCCCCGCGACTGGAAACACCATATATTTT
once,TRBJ2-7,TRBV5-4,NA,CASSLHLPGVEQYF,TGTGCCAGCAGCTTGCACCTTCCAGGGGTCGAGCAGTACTTC
NA,TRBJ1-4,TRBV4-1,NA,CASSQDLDSLNEKLFF,TGCGCCAGCAGCCAAGATTTGGACAGCCTAAATGAAAAACTGTTTTTT
NA,TRBJ1-5,TRBV15,TRBD1,CATSKPGGGNQPQHF,TGTGCCACCAGCAAACCAGGGGGGGGCAATCAGCCCCAGCATTTT
NA,TRBJ2-1,TRBV19,NA,CASSRSGVPHNEQFF,TGTGCCAGTAGTAGATCGGGAGTCCCCCACAATGAGCAGTTCTTC
NA,TRBJ2-7,TRBV18,NA,CASSPRAWPDEQYF,TGTGCCAGCTCACCACGGGCCTGGCCTGACGAGCAGTACTTC
once,TRBJ2-2,TRBV4-2,NA,CASSQDRGFGNTGELFF,TGTGCCAGCAGCCAAGATCGGGGTTTCGGGAACACCGGGGAGCTGTTTTTT
NA,TRBJ2-7,TRBV27,TRBD1,CASSLYGQGTYEQYF,TGTGCCAGCAGTTTATATGGACAGGGGACCTACGAGCAGTACTTC
NA,TRBJ2-5,TRBV18,NA,CASSPGRPQETQYF,TGTGCCAGCTCACCCGGACGTCCCCAAGAGACCCAGTACTTC
NA,TRBJ1-2,TRBV14,NA,CASSADSYYGYTF,TGTGCCAGCAGCGCGGACAGTTACTATGGCTACACCTTC
once,TRBJ2-1,TRBV20-1,NA,CSAGGLSLVNEQFF,TGCAGTGCTGGTGGGCTTTCTCTTGTTAATGAGCAGTTCTTC
NA,TRBJ2-1,TRBV2,NA,CASSERQGINNEQFF,TGTGCCAGCAGTGAAAGGCAGGGTATCAACAATGAGCAGTTCTTC
NA,TRBJ1-2,TRBV28,TRBD1,CASSPPTGRGYTF,TGTGCCAGCAGTCCCCCGACAGGGAGAGGCTACACCTTC
NA,TRBJ2-5,TRBV21-1,NA,CASSKAKGQGGQETQYF,TGTGCCAGCAGCAAAGCGAAGGGACAGGGTGGGCAAGAGACCCAGTACTTC
NA,TRBJ1-1,TRBV2,NA,CASSGPETVEAFF,TGTGCCAGCAGTGGGCCGGAAACGGTTGAAGCTTTCTTT
NA,TRBJ2-7,TRBV7-2,NA,CASSPTPGPYEQYF,TGTGCCAGCAGCCCAACTCCGGGACCCTACGAGCAGTACTTC